This entry lists 23 T cell receptor beta chains sequenced from one sample in a study of blood T cells in healthy people across ages. Sample-barcoded 5' priming and a J-beta primer mix drove a second PCR of about 6 to 12 cycles. TCRdb re-called the 5' RACE reads through MiXCR, storing one row per CDR3 protein. The profile shows approximately 830,000 distinct CDR3 sequences, roughly 60% of them singletons. The material sequenced was blood. The source is a man aged 30-40 years in good health.

This clonotype turned up a few times. The chain couples TRBV5-1 to TRBJ2-6; 8 positions agree with TRBD1. Germline V gene lookup returns CDR1 SGHRS and CDR2 YFSETQ. The CDR3 consists of 17 residues. The J segment lost 2 bases and the V segment lost 1 base, leaving 5 bases of the junction unmatched. CDR3 bases: TGCGCCAGCAGCTTGCTGGCAGGGGGCGCTGGGGCCAACGTCCTGACTTTC. Amino acids: CASSLLAGGAGANVLTF.

This chain uses TRBV7-9 with TRBJ1-2; D perhaps matches TRBD1 (6 bases). The CDR3 is 15 amino acids. The germline V gene has CDR1 SEHNR and CDR2 FQNEAQ (reference sequence). V lost 1 base, J lost 4 bases, and 13 bases lay in between. The chain's CDR3 is CASSLDRELIYGYTF. The CDR3 nucleotides read TGTGCCAGCAGCTTAGACAGGGAACTCATCTATGGCTACACCTTC. Drawing the rest from reference TRBV7-9 and TRBJ1-2, the complete variable domain is DTGVSQNPRHKITKRGQNVTFRCDPISEHNRLYWYRQTLGQGPEFLTYFQNEAQLEKSRLLSDRFSAERPKGSFSTLEIQRTEQGDSAMYLCASSLDRELIYGYTFGSGTRLTVV.

This chain joins TRBV10-3 and TRBJ2-1; no clear D. Germline CDR1 ENHRY, CDR2 SYGVKD. The V gene lost 3 bases and the J gene lost 8 bases, with 11 bases spanning the gap. The CDR3 has 13 amino acids. The CDR3 nucleotides are TGTGCCATCAGTGAAGGCAGGTACGATGAGCAGTTCTTC. As protein: CAISEGRYDEQFF.

In its sample, this clonotype was seen a few times. The chain recombines TRBV9 with TRBJ2-1, with TRBD1 identical over 8 bases. There are 15 residues in the CDR3. Germline lookup yields CDR1 SGDLS and CDR2 YYNGEE. V gave up 4 bases and J gave up 7 bases; unmatched junction bases: 10. CDR3 DNA sequence: TGTGCCAGCAGCCGAGCCGGACAGGGAACAAATGAGCAGTTCTTC. This gives the protein CASSRAGQGTNEQFF.

The gene calls are TRBV20-1 and TRBJ2-1; 8 nucleotides line up with TRBD2. J gave up 8 bases and V 1 base, and 7 bases lay outside the gene matches. The germline V gene encodes CDR1 DFQATT and CDR2 SNEGSKA (reference sequence). The CDR3 consists of 14 residues. DNA for the CDR3: TGCAGTGCTAGAGCTGCGCGGGGGGTCTATGAGCAGTTCTTC. Translating it yields CSARAARGVYEQFF.

V is TRBV20-1 and J is TRBJ1-2; a possible D gene is TRBD1 (6 bases). The V gene lost 6 bases and the J gene lost 0 bases, with 14 bases spanning the gap. Germline CDR1 reads DFQATT; CDR2 reads SNEGSKA (reference sequence). The CDR3 consists of 14 residues. The CDR3 sequence: CSAPRGGPNYGYTF. The CDR3, as DNA: TGCAGTGCACCTCGGGGGGGGCCTAACTATGGCTACACCTTC.

The gene calls are TRBV7-9 and TRBJ2-7, with a tentative D call TRBD2 (5 bases). Trimming left V 5 bases short and J 4 bases short, with 15 bases between. Germline loops: CDR1 SEHNR, CDR2 FQNEAQ (reference sequence). The CDR3 has 14 amino acids. The CDR3 DNA reads TGTGCCAGCAGCCTCCTAGCAGGAGAGTACGAGCAGTACTTC. It codes for CASSLLAGEYEQYF.

This chain links TRBV4-2 with TRBJ1-2, with D perhaps TRBD1 (6 bases). Germline V CDR1 and CDR2: LGHNA, YNFKEQ. The CDR3 consists of 17 residues. Trimming took 3 bases from V and 5 from J, leaving 22 bases between them. The CDR3 nucleotides read TGTGCCAGCAGCCACGCCTCAGGGTCGGGGGCTCGGTATGGCTACACCTTC. Its protein product is CASSHASGSGARYGYTF.

The V call is TRBV7-2, the J call TRBJ2-4, with 7 nucleotides matching TRBD2. The V gene's germline CDR1 is SGHTA and CDR2 FQGNSA. With 4 bases clipped from V and 9 bases from J, the junction kept 9 bases outside the gene matches. CDR3 length: 14 residues. The CDR3 sequence: CASSSEGLVGIQYF. The CDR3 DNA follows: TGTGCCAGCAGCTCCGAAGGACTAGTAGGCATTCAGTACTTC.

The rearrangement joins TRBV5-1 to TRBJ2-3, with 9 positions matching TRBD2. The V gene's germline CDR1 is SGHRS and CDR2 YFSETQ. J was trimmed by 5 bases and V by 5 bases; bases with no gene match: 6. The CDR3 runs 14 residues. The CDR3 DNA is TGCGCCAGCAGGCGGGGGGGCCCGTTAGATACGCAGTATTTT. This codes for CASRRGGPLDTQYF.

This chain connects TRBV29-1 to TRBJ1-2, with 7 bases identical to TRBD1. Per germline, CDR1 SQVTM and CDR2 ANQGSEA. The CDR3 sequence is 13 residues long. J lost 2 bases, V lost 6 bases, and 6 bases had no gene match. DNA for the CDR3: TGCAGCGTCATTGGGACAGAAAACTATGGCTACACCTTC. Its translation is CSVIGTENYGYTF. Based on the CDR3 plus reference TRBV29-1 and TRBJ1-2, the full variable domain is SAVISQKPSRDICQRGTSLTIQCQVDSQVTMMFWYRQQPGQSLTLIATANQGSEATYESGFVIDKFPISRPNLTFSTLTVSNMSPEDSSIYLCSVIGTENYGYTFGSGTRLTVV.

The gene calls are TRBV29-1 and TRBJ2-5; D might be TRBD2 (6 bases). V lost 0 bases and J 5 bases, leaving 13 bases between the germline ends. The CDR3 is 14 residues long. CDR1 is SQVTM and CDR2 is ANQGSEA in the germline V gene. CDR3 loop: CSVEDRGGRETQYF. CDR3 coding DNA: TGCAGCGTTGAAGATCGAGGAGGGAGGGAGACCCAGTACTTC.

The CDR3 nucleotides read TGCAGTGCTAGAACGGTCCAGGCCCATGAGCAGTTCTTC. Translating gives CSARTVQAHEQFF. The gene calls are TRBV20-1 and TRBJ2-1, with D uncertain. The V end was cut by 2 bases, the J end by 8 bases, with 13 bases between. Germline lookup yields CDR1 DFQATT and CDR2 SNEGSKA (reference sequence). The CDR3 has 13 residues.

Concerning this clonotype: The junction and the germline gene differ at one end; a read error may be behind it. The chain employs TRBV27 and TRBJ2-2; D unresolved. CDR1 is MNHEY and CDR2 is SMNVEV in the germline V gene (reference sequence). The CDR3 has 14 residues. The CDR3 loop is CASSFTVNIGELFF. The CDR3 nucleotides read TGTGCCAGCAGTTTCACAGTAAACATCGGGGAGCTGTTTTTT.

In DNA, the CDR3 is TGCGCCAGCAGCTTGGAAAGGGTCTGGGAGGCCCAGTACTTC. As protein: CASSLERVWEAQYF. The chain is built from TRBV5-1 and TRBJ2-5; a weak D match, TRBD2 (6 bases). The V gene lost 0 bases and the J gene lost 9 bases, with 15 bases spanning the gap. CDR3 length equals 14 residues. Germline CDR1 SGHRS, CDR2 YFSETQ.

The chain has TRBV5-5 and TRBJ2-1; D is ambiguous. V lost 1 base and J 9 bases, leaving 20 bases between the germline ends. Germline V gives CDR1 SGHKS, CDR2 YYEKEE (reference sequence). The CDR3 is 16 amino acids. CDR3 bases: TGTGCCAGCAGCTTGCGACGGGCCGGCAGCGTTGGTGAGCAGTTCTTC. This codes for CASSLRRAGSVGEQFF.

V usage is TRBV2 and J usage is TRBJ2-1, with D unclear. Between the trimmed V and J ends, which lost 3 bases and 0 bases, there was a span of 6 bases. The germline CDR1 and CDR2 sequences are SNHLY and FYNNEI. CDR3 length equals 14 residues. This chain's CDR3 is CASSDSNSYNEQFF. As DNA, the CDR3 is TGTGCCAGCAGTGACTCCAACTCCTACAATGAGCAGTTCTTC.

The CDR3 DNA sequence: TGTGCCAGCAGTGCGAGCGGGGCAGGGCCCTACGAGCAGTACTTC. Its protein is CASSASGAGPYEQYF. The chain combines TRBV2 with TRBJ2-5; 7 bases map to TRBD2. Gene TRBJ2-7 matches the end of the DNA better, so the J call may be wrong. Germline V gene lookup returns CDR1 SNHLY and CDR2 FYNNEI. The CDR3 extends over 15 amino acids.

This clonotype was counted a single time. The rearrangement uses TRBV6-5 and TRBJ2-7; TRBD2 matches at 8 bases. The CDR3 has 14 amino acids. With V trimmed by 0 bases and J by 3 bases, 1 base remained unmatched. CDR1 MNHEY and CDR2 SVGAGI come from the germline V gene. The DNA for the CDR3 is TGTGCCAGCAGTTACTCCGGGGGGGACTACGAGCAGTACTTC. Translated, it gives CASSYSGGDYEQYF.

V gene TRBV20-1 combines with J gene TRBJ2-7, with a weak D call TRBD2 (7 bases). Germline V gene sequence: CDR1 DFQATT, CDR2 SNEGSKA (reference sequence). This CDR3 spans 15 amino acids. The germline V and J ends were trimmed by 4 bases and 0 bases, with 16 bases remaining between them. CDR3 sequence (DNA): TGCAGTGCTAAGAGGGGGGGGGCCTACTCCTACGAGCAGTACTTC. Protein: CSAKRGGAYSYEQYF.

This chain connects TRBV29-1 to TRBJ1-1, with unresolved D. Germline CDR1 SQVTM, CDR2 ANQGSEA. This CDR3 is built from 12 residues. Trimming took off 0 bases at V and 6 bases at J, with 8 bases between the two ends. For the CDR3, the DNA is TGCAGCGTTGAAGATCGAACTTCTGAAGCTTTCTTT. This encodes CSVEDRTSEAFF.

This clonotype was counted at least ten times. This chain links TRBV5-1 with TRBJ1-1; D gene ambiguous. The germline gives CDR1 SGHRS, CDR2 YFSETQ. The V and J ends lost 3 bases and 0 bases respectively, with 12 bases between them. The CDR3 is made up of 15 amino acids. The CDR3 DNA reads TGCGCCAGCAGCTGGACGGCCGCCATGAACACTGAAGCTTTCTTT. Translating gives CASSWTAAMNTEAFF.

The J gene is TRBJ2-7, the V gene TRBV27; D gene unclear. V was cut by 6 bases and J by 2 bases, with 14 bases left in between. From germline, CDR1 is MNHEY and CDR2 SMNVEV (reference sequence). CDR3 length: 14 amino acids. The CDR3 loop is CASSPDGVPYEQYF. The CDR3 bases are TGTGCCAGCAGCCCCGACGGAGTCCCCTACGAGCAGTACTTC.